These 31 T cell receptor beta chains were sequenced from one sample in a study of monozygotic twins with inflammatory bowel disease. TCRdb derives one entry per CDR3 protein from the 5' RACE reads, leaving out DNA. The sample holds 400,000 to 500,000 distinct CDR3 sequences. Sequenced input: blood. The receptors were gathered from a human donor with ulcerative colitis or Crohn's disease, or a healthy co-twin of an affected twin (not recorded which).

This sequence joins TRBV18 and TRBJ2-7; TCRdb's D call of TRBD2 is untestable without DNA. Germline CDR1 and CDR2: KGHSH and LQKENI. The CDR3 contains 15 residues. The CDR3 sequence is CASSTGLVDVDEQYF.

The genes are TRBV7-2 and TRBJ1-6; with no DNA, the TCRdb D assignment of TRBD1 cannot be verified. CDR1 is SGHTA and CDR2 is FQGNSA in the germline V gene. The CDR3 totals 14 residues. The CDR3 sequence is CASSLRQNNSPLHF. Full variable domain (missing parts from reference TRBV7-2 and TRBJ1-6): GAGVSQSPSNKVTEKGKDVELRCDPISGHTALYWYRQSLGQGLEFLIYFQGNSAPDKSGLPSDRFSAERTGGSVSTLTIQRTQQEDSAVYLCASSLRQNNSPLHFGNGTRLTVT.

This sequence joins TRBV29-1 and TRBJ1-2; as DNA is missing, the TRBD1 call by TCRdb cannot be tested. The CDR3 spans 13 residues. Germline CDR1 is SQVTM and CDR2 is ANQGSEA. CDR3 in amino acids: CSARTGVDYGYTF.

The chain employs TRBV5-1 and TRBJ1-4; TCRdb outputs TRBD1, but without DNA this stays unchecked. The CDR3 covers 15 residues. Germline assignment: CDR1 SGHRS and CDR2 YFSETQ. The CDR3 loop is CASSLQGATNEKLFF.

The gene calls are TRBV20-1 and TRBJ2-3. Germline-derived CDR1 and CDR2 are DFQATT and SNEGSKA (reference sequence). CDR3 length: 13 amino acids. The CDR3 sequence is CARHGYRTDTQYF.

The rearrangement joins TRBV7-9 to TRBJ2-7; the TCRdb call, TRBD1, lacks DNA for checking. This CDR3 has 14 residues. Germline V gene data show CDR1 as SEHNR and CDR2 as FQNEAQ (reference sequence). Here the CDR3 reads CASSLETGWNEQYF.

The CDR3 loop reads CATSRLGAVLLGTDTKYF. The chain joins TRBV15 to TRBJ2-3; TCRdb's D gene call, TRBD1, goes unchecked for lack of DNA. This CDR3 comprises 18 residues. The V gene's germline CDR1 is LNHNV and CDR2 YYDKDF (reference sequence).

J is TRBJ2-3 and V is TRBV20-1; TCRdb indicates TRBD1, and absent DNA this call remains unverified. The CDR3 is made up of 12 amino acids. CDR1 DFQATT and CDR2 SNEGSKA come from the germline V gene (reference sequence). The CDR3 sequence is CSARTGPDTQYF.

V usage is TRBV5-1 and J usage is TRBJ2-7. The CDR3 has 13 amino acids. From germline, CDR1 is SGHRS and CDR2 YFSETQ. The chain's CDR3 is CASSLERNYEQYF.

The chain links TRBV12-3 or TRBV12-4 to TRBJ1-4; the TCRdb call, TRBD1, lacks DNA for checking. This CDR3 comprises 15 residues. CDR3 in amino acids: CASKQTMGRNEKLFF.

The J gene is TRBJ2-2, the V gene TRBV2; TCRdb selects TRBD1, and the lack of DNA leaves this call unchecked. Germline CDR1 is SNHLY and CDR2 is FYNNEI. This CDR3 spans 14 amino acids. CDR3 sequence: CASTPRGGGGELFF.

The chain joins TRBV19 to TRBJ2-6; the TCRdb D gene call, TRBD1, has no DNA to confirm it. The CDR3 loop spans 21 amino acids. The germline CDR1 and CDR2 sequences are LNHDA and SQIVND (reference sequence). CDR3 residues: CASSIDVVRQGIYAGANVLTF.

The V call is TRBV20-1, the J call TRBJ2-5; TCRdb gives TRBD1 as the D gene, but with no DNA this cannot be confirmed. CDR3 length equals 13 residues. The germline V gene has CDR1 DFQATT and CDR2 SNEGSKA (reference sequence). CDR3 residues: CSARKGARETQYF.

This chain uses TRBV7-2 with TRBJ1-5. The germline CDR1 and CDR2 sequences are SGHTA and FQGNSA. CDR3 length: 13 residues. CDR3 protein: CASSPDPSQPQHF.

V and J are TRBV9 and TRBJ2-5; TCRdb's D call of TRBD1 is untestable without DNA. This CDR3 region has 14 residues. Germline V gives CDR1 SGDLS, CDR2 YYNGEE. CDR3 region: CASSVVGGEETQYF.

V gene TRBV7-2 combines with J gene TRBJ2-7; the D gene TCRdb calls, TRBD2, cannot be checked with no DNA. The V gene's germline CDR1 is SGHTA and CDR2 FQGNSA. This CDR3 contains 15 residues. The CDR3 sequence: CASSLYRAGLYEQYF.

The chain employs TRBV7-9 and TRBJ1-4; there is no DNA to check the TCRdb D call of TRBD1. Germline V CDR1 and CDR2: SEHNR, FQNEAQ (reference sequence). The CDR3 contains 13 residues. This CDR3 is CASSLDRDEKLFF.

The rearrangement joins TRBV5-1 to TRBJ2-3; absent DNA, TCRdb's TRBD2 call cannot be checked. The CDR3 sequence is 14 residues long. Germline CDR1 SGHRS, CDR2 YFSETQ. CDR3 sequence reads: CASSLEGETDTQYF.

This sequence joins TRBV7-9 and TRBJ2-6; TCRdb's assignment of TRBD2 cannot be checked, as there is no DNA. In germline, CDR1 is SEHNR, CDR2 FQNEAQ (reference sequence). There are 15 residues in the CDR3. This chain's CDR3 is CASSQLEAGANVLTF.

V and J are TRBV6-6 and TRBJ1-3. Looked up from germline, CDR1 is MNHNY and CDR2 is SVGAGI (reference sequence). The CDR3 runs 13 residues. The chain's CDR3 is CASKERTGNTIYF.

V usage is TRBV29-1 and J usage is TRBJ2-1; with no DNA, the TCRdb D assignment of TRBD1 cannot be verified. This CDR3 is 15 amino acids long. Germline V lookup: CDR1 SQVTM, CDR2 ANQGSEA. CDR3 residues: CSVEEGLGAYNEQFF.

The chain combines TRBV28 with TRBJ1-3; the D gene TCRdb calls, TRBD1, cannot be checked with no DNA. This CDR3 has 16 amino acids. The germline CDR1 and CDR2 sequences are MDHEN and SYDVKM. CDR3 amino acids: CASSLLSGTSGNTIYF.

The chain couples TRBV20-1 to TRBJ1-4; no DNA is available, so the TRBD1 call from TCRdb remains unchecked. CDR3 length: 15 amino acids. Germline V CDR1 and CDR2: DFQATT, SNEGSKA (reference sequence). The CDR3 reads CSASDRGSVSEKLFF.

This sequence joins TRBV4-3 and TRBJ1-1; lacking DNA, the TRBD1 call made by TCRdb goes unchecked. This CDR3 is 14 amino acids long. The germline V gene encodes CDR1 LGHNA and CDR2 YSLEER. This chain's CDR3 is CASSRTTGGTEAFF.

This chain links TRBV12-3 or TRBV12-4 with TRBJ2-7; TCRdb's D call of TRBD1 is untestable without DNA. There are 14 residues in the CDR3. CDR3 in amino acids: CASRLGIWSYEQYF.

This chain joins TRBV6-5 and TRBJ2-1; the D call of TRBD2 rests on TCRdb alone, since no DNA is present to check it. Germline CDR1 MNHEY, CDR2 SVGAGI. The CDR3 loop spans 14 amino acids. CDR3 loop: CASSYSLEGNEQFF.

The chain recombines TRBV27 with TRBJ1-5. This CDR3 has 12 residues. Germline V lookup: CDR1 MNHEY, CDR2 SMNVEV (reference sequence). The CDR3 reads CASSFWNQPQHF.

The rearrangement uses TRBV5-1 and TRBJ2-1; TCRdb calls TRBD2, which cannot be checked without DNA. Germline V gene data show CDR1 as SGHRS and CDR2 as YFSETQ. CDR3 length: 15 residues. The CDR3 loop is CASSFSGGTDNEQFF.

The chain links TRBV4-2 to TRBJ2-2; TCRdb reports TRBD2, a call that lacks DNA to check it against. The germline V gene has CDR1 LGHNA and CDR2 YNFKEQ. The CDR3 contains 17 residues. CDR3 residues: CASSQVGGSGSPGELFF.

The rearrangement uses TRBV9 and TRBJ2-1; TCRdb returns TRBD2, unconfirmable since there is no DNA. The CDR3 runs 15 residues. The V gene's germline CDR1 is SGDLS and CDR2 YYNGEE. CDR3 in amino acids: CASSPGGGRGDEQFF.

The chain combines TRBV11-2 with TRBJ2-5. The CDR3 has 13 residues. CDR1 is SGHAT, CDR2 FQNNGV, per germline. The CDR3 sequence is CASSLGFSETQYF.